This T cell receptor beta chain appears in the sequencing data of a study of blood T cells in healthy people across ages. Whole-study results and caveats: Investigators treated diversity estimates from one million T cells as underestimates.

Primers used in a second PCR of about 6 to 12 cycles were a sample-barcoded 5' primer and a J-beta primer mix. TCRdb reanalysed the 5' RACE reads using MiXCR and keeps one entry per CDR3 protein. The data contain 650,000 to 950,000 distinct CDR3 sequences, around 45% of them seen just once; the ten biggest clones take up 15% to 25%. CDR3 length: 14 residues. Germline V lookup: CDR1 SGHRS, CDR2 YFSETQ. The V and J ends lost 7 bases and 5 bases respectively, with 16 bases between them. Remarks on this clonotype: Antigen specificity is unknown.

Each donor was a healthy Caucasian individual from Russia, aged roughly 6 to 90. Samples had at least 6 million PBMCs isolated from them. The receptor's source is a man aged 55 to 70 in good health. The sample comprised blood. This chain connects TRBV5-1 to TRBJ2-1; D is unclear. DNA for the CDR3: TGCGCCAGCGGCCCTGACCACCCCAACAATGAGCAGTTCTTC. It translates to CASGPDHPNNEQFF.